This record covers a single T cell receptor beta chain. The repertoire was sequenced with immunoSEQ multiplex PCR; TCRdb's copy has only in-frame clones and lacks some. The profile shows roughly 200,000 clones, roughly 89% of them singletons. The V and J ends lost 3 bases and 10 bases respectively, with 19 bases between them. Germline values: CDR1 KGHSH, CDR2 LQKENI. There are 16 residues in the CDR3. The sample belongs to a study of blood T cell repertoires in COVID-19. The V gene is TRBV18, the J gene TRBJ1-6; tentative D call: TRBD1 (5 bases). The sequence came from a man aged 18 to 29 with acute COVID-19. Specimen: PBMCs or T cells enriched from blood (not recorded which). Written as DNA, the CDR3 is TGTGCCAGCTCACCTGGGCAGCCGGGGGATGGGTCACCCCTCCACTTT. It is translated as CASSPGQPGDGSPLHF.